The 8 T cell receptor beta chains below all came from one sample that was sequenced in a study of regulatory T cells in long-lasting Graves disease. Building the TCR beta libraries relied on iRepertoire HTBI primers, and CDR3 regions underwent Arm-PCR. A single record per CDR3 protein comes from TCRdb applying MiXCR to the multiplex PCR reads. The table has roughly 450,000 distinct CDR3 sequences, 22% seen once. Time point described: persistent/refractory GD, antithyroid drugs over 5 years with positive TRAb. PBMCs were the source of the RNA used for TCR sequencing. This sample comprised peripheral blood mononuclear cells (PBMCs), obtained when the disease was refractory, from a patient treated with antithyroid drugs. These receptors were taken from a female donor with Graves disease.

This sequence joins TRBV9 and TRBJ2-2; the D is unclear. The CDR3 is 15 residues long. CDR1 and CDR2 from the germline V gene are SGDLS and YYNGEE. V was clipped by 1 base and J by 5 bases, with 12 bases between them. The CDR3 spells CASSVLSSTTGELFF. CDR3 sequence (DNA): TGTGCCAGCAGCGTATTATCCTCGACGACCGGGGAGCTGTTTTTT.

This chain links TRBV25-1 with TRBJ1-1, with 11 positions matching TRBD1. The V and J ends lost 1 base and 2 bases, in that order; junction bases with no gene match: 0. Germline-derived CDR1 and CDR2 are MGHDK and SYGVNS. The CDR3 length is 15 residues. The CDR3 bases are TGTGCCAGCAGTGAATGGACAGGGGGCAACACTGAAGCTTTCTTT. Residues: CASSEWTGGNTEAFF.

The sample holds a few counts of this clonotype. The chain links TRBV5-1 to TRBJ2-5; 11 nucleotides align to TRBD1. The CDR3 extends over 15 amino acids. With 4 bases clipped from V and 3 bases from J, the junction kept 5 bases outside the gene matches. The V gene's germline CDR1 is SGHRS and CDR2 YFSETQ. The CDR3 loop reads CASSPRGQGEETQYF. CDR3 coding DNA: TGCGCCAGCAGCCCCCGGGGACAGGGGGAAGAGACCCAGTACTTC.

J is TRBJ2-4 and V is TRBV20-1, with TRBD2 matching 8 bases. The CDR3 length is 11 residues. V lost 6 bases and J lost 9; bases outside the gene matches: 4. Germline V lookup: CDR1 DFQATT, CDR2 SNEGSKA (reference sequence). The CDR3 region is CSAAGGGIQYF. CDR3 bases: TGCAGTGCGGCGGGGGGCGGCATTCAGTACTTC.

This clonotype was detected only a few times. V gene TRBV11-2 combines with J gene TRBJ2-5; possibly TRBD1 for D (6 bases). CDR1 SGHAT and CDR2 FQNNGV come from the germline V gene. This CDR3 contains 14 residues. With 10 bases removed from V and 5 bases from J, the gap between germline ends came to 20 bases. For the CDR3, the DNA is TGTGCCACGCGCCCAGGGACACGGTCCGAGACCCAGTACTTC. Encoded protein: CATRPGTRSETQYF. Full variable domain (remainder filled in from reference TRBV11-2 and TRBJ2-5): EAGVAQSPRYKIIEKRQSVAFWCNPISGHATLYWYQQILGQGPKLLIQFQNNGVVDDSQLPKDRFSAERLKGVDSTLKIQPAKLEDSAVYLCATRPGTRSETQYFGPGTRLLVL.

This clonotype was counted at least ten times. This CDR3 reads CSARARVPNSYNSPLHF. The CDR3 nucleotides read TGCAGTGCCCGGGCGAGGGTCCCCAACTCCTATAATTCACCCCTCCACTTT. The rearrangement joins TRBV20-1 to TRBJ1-6; D ambiguous. The CDR3 loop spans 17 amino acids. Germline CDR1 and CDR2: DFQATT and SNEGSKA (reference sequence). Trimming left V 6 bases short and J 0 bases short, with 18 bases between.

For this clonotype: This sequence may be a read error, since a much larger clone differs from it by one base. The V call is TRBV10-3, the J call TRBJ1-2, with a weak D call TRBD1 (5 bases). Trimming took 3 bases from V and 6 from J, leaving 11 bases between them. The V gene's germline CDR1 is ENHRY and CDR2 SYGVKD. The CDR3 runs to 13 residues. CDR3 bases: TGTGCCATCAGTGACGGGGGAAGGGATGGCTACACCTTC. It specifies CAISDGGRDGYTF.

This clonotype appeared many times. The chain carries TRBV7-8 and TRBJ1-2; D is unresolved. Deletions cut 2 bases from V and 6 bases from J, with 13 bases between. This CDR3 contains 14 residues. CDR1 is SGHVS and CDR2 is FQNEAQ in the germline V gene. The CDR3 spells CASSLFRSSDGYTF. CDR3 DNA sequence: TGTGCCAGCAGCTTATTCAGGAGTTCGGATGGCTACACCTTC.